The sequence of this TCR beta chain was determined in a study of Ad26.COV2.S vaccination and SARS-CoV-2 variants. Treatment reported: around 19 received Ad26.COV2.S at low or high dose, single or two shots; about 5 received placebo; per-sample allocation not given. Sampling was performed 63 days after the first vaccine or placebo injection. Method: immunoSEQ multiplex PCR; TCRdb's copy keeps in-frame clones and lacks some. The table includes some 290,000 clones, approximately 86% detected once. The CDR3 runs to 16 residues. From germline, CDR1 is MNHEY and CDR2 SVGAGI. The V and J ends lost 0 bases and 6 bases respectively, with 18 bases between them.

The TCR comes from a person between 18 and 65 years old who received the Ad26.COV2.S COVID-19 vaccine or a placebo. Material: peripheral blood, obtained in a trial of Ad26.COV2.S vaccine versus placebo. J is TRBJ2-7 and V is TRBV6-5, with D unclear. CDR3 sequence: CASSYSISPVGSEQYF. In DNA form, the CDR3 reads TGTGCCAGCAGTTACTCGATCAGCCCGGTCGGCTCCGAGCAGTACTTC.